The following is a TCR beta chain sequence with its context. Its target antigen remains unknown. Per-base quality was not reported, and no clone a single base away is much larger than it. The sample originates from a study of OX40 agonist ivuxolimab in advanced cancers. Notes on the research overall: The costimulatory receptor OX40 (CD134) was targeted by ivuxolimab, a fully human IgG2 agonistic monoclonal antibody. Intravenous ivuxolimab was administered to patients every 2 weeks at six dose levels: 0.01, 0.1, 0.3, 1.5, 3 and 10 mg/kg. Among the approximately 54 dose-escalation patients, around 19 had hepatocellular carcinoma, about 15 melanoma, 9 renal cell carcinoma and 9 head and neck cancer. In the dose-escalation cohort, around four fifths of patients were male, and the mean age was around 60 years, with a range of about 20 to 79. Prior anti-PD-1, anti-PD-L1 or anti-CTLA-4 therapy was permitted, and checkpoint inhibitors had been received by less than 45% of dose-escalation patients. Partial responses occurred in three dose-escalation patients, of whom one had hepatocellular carcinoma and two had cutaneous melanoma. The purpose of peripheral TCRbeta sequencing was to test whether ivuxolimab changed TCR sequence diversity and led to clonal T-cell expansion. The paper covers the monotherapy dose-escalation part of the phase I ivuxolimab trial, which included N of about 50 patients. The study at large found these results: In partial responders in the 0.1-3.0 mg/kg groups, normalized peripheral clonal expansion was found to be among the lowest, especially among CD8+ T cells. After ivuxolimab, more expanded clones were found on average in CD8+ T cells than in CD4+ T cells. At doses from 0.1 to 3.0 mg/kg, clonal expansion was seen in both CD4+ and CD8+ blood T cells between baseline and week 6. Which antigens the clonally expanded peripheral T cells were specific for was not determined. Low levels of normalized T-cell clonal expansion were also seen in some patients who did not respond.

For sequencing of the TCRbeta CDR3 region, genomic DNA was extracted from the sorted cells. TCRbeta CDR3 regions were sequenced using the immunoSEQ Assay. The table was pulled from immuneACCESS by TCRdb, which kept in-frame rearrangements only. Such tables lose some clones; where checked, under half of the loss comes from unresolved V genes, and the rest has no known cause. Within this sample are roughly 70,000 clones, with 80% to 90% of them counted one time only. The ten largest clonotypes hold about 0.7% of the sample. CDR1 and CDR2, looked up from the germline V gene (reference sequence), are MNHNY and SVGAGI. The CDR3 starts with the cysteine, ends with the phenylalanine, and has 15 residues. Only CDR3 DNA remains: 45 bases, in frame from the first base. Trimming costs V 2 bases and J 0 bases, and their ends lie 11 bases apart. The trial excluded patients who had a history of autoimmune disease or were on systemic immunosuppression. In every dose cohort, peripheral blood was drawn for TCR sequencing at baseline, cycle 4 day 1, and cycle 7 day 1. Samples came from an open-label, multicenter, first-in-human phase I dose-escalation trial of ivuxolimab. Adults with locally advanced or metastatic melanoma, renal cell, hepatocellular, or head and neck squamous cell carcinoma were enrolled in the trial. Before TCR sequencing, CD4+ T cells and CD8+ T cells were sorted from peripheral blood as separate populations.

This TCR was sampled from an adult with an advanced solid tumor such as melanoma, head and neck, liver or kidney cancer. The rearrangement combines TRBV6-6 with TRBJ2-7, with no confident D gene call. Specimen: CD4+ or CD8+ T cells sorted from blood, collected in a trial of the OX40 agonist ivuxolimab. CDR3 loop: CASSYRDPSSYEQYF. In nucleotides, the sequence is TGTGCCAGCAGTTACCGTGACCCAAGCTCCTACGAGCAGTACTTC.